These 5 T cell receptor beta chains came from one sample sequenced in a study of blood T cell repertoires in COVID-19. Here immunoSEQ multiplex PCR was the method, and the copy in TCRdb shows in-frame clones only, minus some. The data contain 200,000 to 250,000 clones, approximately 86% of them singletons. The sample consisted of peripheral blood. Receptors originate from a woman of 80 years or more with acute or convalescent COVID-19.

This clone has only a few counts. The chain has TRBV5-1 and TRBJ1-6; TRBD1 might be the D (5 bases). The CDR3 has 15 residues. Between the trimmed V and J ends, which lost 0 bases and 7 bases, there was a span of 11 bases. Germline V lookup: CDR1 SGHRS, CDR2 YFSETQ. The CDR3: CASSLEGDGNSPLHF. The CDR3 nucleotides read TGCGCCAGCAGCTTGGAAGGGGATGGAAATTCACCCCTCCACTTT.

V gene TRBV5-4 combines with J gene TRBJ1-4; no clear D gene. In germline, CDR1 is SGHNT, CDR2 YYREEE (reference sequence). The CDR3 length is 15 residues. V lost 4 bases and J lost 3, with 13 bases in between. Here the CDR3 DNA reads TGTGCCAGCAGCCTCGAGGGTATGGCTAATGAAAAACTGTTTTTT. Protein product: CASSLEGMANEKLFF.

This chain joins TRBV5-1 and TRBJ1-1; 10 nucleotides agree with TRBD1. V trimming: 3 bases; J trimming: 4 bases; junction bases outside the gene matches: 12. CDR3 length: 17 amino acids. Germline V gene data show CDR1 as SGHRS and CDR2 as YFSETQ. DNA for the CDR3: TGCGCCAGCAGCTGGACCCCGGGACAGGGGACGGGCACTGAAGCTTTCTTT. This sequence encodes CASSWTPGQGTGTEAFF.

The rearrangement links TRBV11-1 to TRBJ2-2; weak D call: TRBD2 (5 bases). Germline V gene lookup returns CDR1 SGHAT and CDR2 FQDESV (reference sequence). CDR3 size: 16 residues. Deletions cut 5 bases from V and 4 bases from J, with 17 bases between. For the CDR3, the DNA is TGTGCCAGCAGCCTTCGACAAGGGAGTGGCACCGGGGAGCTGTTTTTT. Translation gives CASSLRQGSGTGELFF. The full variable domain, rest sourced from reference TRBV11-1 and TRBJ2-2, is EAEVAQSPRYKITEKSQAVAFWCDPISGHATLYWYRQILGQGPELLVQFQDESVVDDSQLPKDRFSAERLKGVDSTLKIQPAELGDSAMYLCASSLRQGSGTGELFFGEGSRLTVL.

With respect to this clone: This same CDR3 is encoded by further DNA sequences in the sample. The chain carries TRBV5-1 and TRBJ2-1; TRBD2 might be the D (6 bases). This CDR3 is built from 14 residues. Germline V gene sequence: CDR1 SGHRS, CDR2 YFSETQ. V was trimmed by 1 base and J by 6 bases, leaving 11 bases between them. The CDR3, as DNA: TGCGCCAGCAGCTTGTTTAGGGGAGGCAATGAGCAGTTCTTC. Translating it yields CASSLFRGGNEQFF.